This T cell receptor (beta chain) was captured by sequencing in a study of blood T cells in healthy people across ages. Study-wide results and caveats: Calculation of diversity from one million T cells yielded estimates considered to be underestimates.

Then a second PCR, running roughly 7 to 12 cycles, was carried out with a sample-barcoded 5' primer and a J-beta primer mix. MiXCR, run by TCRdb on the 5' RACE reads, gives a single entry per CDR3 protein. The sample records roughly 680,000 distinct CDR3 sequences, about 51% being singletons. This CDR3 is 15 amino acids long. Trimming cost V 4 bases and J 6 bases; bases outside gene matches: 7. At least ten counts were recorded for this clonotype. Its target is not known. This clonotype was obtained from a woman of 80 years or more in good health. The rearrangement joins TRBV12-3 or TRBV12-4 to TRBJ2-1; TRBD1 aligns across 9 bases. Source material: blood. The DNA of the CDR3 is TGTGCCAGCAGTTCGAGACAGGGGGGGATCAATGAGCAGTTCTTC. This gives the protein CASSSRQGGINEQFF.